This is a list of T cell receptor beta chains from one sample in a study of shared clonotypes between healthy human individuals. Method: immunoSEQ multiplex PCR; TCRdb's copy keeps in-frame clones and lacks some. This sample carries some 1,600,000 clones, 95% to 99% of them seen once, and the ten largest clones take around 0.47%. Sequencing was done on a sample of naive CD4+ T cells sorted from blood. All receptors derive from a man in his thirties or forties in good health. Each CDR3 is given with its conserved first and last residue. A D gene is named only where the DNA matches it firmly. For some rows the clone size is stated as once, few or many, or as a class when expanded; others skip it.

V gene: TRBV28
D gene: .
clone size: once
J gene: TRBJ2-3
CDR3 DNA: TGTGCCAGCAGTTTTTTCGTGCGCCCAGATACGCAGTATTTT
CDR3 protein: CASSFFVRPDTQYF

V gene: TRBV5-1
D gene: .
clone size: .
J gene: TRBJ2-1
CDR3 DNA: TGCGCCAGCAGTTACTTTTCAACTAGATTGACACACACGGCCCGCCACAATGAGCAGTTCTTC
CDR3 protein: CASSYFSTRLTHTARHNEQFF

V gene: TRBV2
D gene: .
clone size: .
J gene: TRBJ1-2
CDR3 DNA: TGTGCCAGCAGTGAAGCCCCCGGGGGGGCTCATGGCTACACCTTC
CDR3 protein: CASSEAPGGAHGYTF

V gene: TRBV30
D gene: .
clone size: .
J gene: TRBJ2-7
CDR3 DNA: TGTGCCTGGAGTGTAGGGGGCGAGCAGTACTTC
CDR3 protein: CAWSVGGEQYF

V gene: TRBV5-4
D gene: .
clone size: once
J gene: TRBJ2-3
CDR3 DNA: TGTGCCAGCAGCTTGGAGGTGGTGGGACCAGGGGGGACAGATACGCAGTATTTT
CDR3 protein: CASSLEVVGPGGTDTQYF

V gene: TRBV19
D gene: TRBD2
clone size: .
J gene: TRBJ2-7
CDR3 DNA: TGTGCCAGCAAGACTAGCGGGGGCTCCTACGAGCAGTACTTC
CDR3 protein: CASKTSGGSYEQYF

V gene: TRBV20-1
D gene: .
clone size: .
J gene: TRBJ1-4
CDR3 DNA: TGCAGTGCTCACAGGGAGGAAAAACTGTTTTTT
CDR3 protein: CSAHREEKLFF

V gene: TRBV7-8
D gene: .
clone size: .
J gene: TRBJ1-4
CDR3 DNA: TGTGCCAGCAGCTTAGTGGTAGTAGGTGGGCTGTTTTTT
CDR3 protein: CASSLVVVGGLFF

V gene: TRBV5-1
D gene: .
clone size: .
J gene: TRBJ1-2
CDR3 DNA: TGCGCCAGCAGCTTGGAGGGACTTCAGGGAGGCTACACCTTC
CDR3 protein: CASSLEGLQGGYTF

V gene: TRBV6-6
D gene: .
clone size: .
J gene: TRBJ2-1
CDR3 DNA: TGTGCCAGCAGCACTAACAATGAGCAGTTCTTC
CDR3 protein: CASSTNNEQFF

V gene: TRBV11-2
D gene: TRBD2
clone size: once
J gene: TRBJ2-3
CDR3 DNA: TGTGCCAGCAGCCCCGGGACTAGCGGGAGGAACCCCCCAGATACGCAGTATTTT
CDR3 protein: CASSPGTSGRNPPDTQYF

V gene: TRBV2
D gene: TRBD2
clone size: .
J gene: TRBJ2-5
CDR3 DNA: TGTGCCAGCAAGCGGGAGGGGCTGGGGGAGACCCAGTACTTC
CDR3 protein: CASKREGLGETQYF

V gene: TRBV28
D gene: .
clone size: .
J gene: TRBJ2-7
CDR3 DNA: TGTGCCAGCAGTTGGGGACACTTCTACGAGCAGTACTTC
CDR3 protein: CASSWGHFYEQYF

V gene: TRBV29-1
D gene: TRBD2
clone size: .
J gene: TRBJ2-1
CDR3 DNA: TGCAGCGTTGGGGGGGTAGCTAGCGGGAGTCATTCTGAGCAGTTCTTC
CDR3 protein: CSVGGVASGSHSEQFF

V gene: TRBV9
D gene: .
clone size: .
J gene: TRBJ2-3
CDR3 DNA: TGTGCCAGCAGCGGAACTGGGGCAGATACGCAGTATTTT
CDR3 protein: CASSGTGADTQYF

V gene: TRBV6-5
D gene: TRBD1
clone size: .
J gene: TRBJ1-1
CDR3 DNA: TGTGCCAGCAGGAGGACAGGGACGAACACTGAAGCTTTCTTT
CDR3 protein: CASRRTGTNTEAFF

V gene: TRBV7-9
D gene: .
clone size: .
J gene: TRBJ2-5
CDR3 DNA: TGTGCCAGCAGCTACCCGGTGAGGGAGACCCAGTACTTC
CDR3 protein: CASSYPVRETQYF

V gene: TRBV13
D gene: .
clone size: .
J gene: TRBJ2-1
CDR3 DNA: TGTGCCAGCAGCTGGACGCGATCTAGATTGTACAATGAGCAGTTCTTC
CDR3 protein: CASSWTRSRLYNEQFF

V gene: TRBV10-3
D gene: .
clone size: .
J gene: TRBJ2-1
CDR3 DNA: TGTGCCATCAGTGAGGTTGGGGTTGTTCACAATGAGCAGTTCTTC
CDR3 protein: CAISEVGVVHNEQFF

V gene: TRBV5-5
D gene: TRBD1
clone size: once
J gene: TRBJ1-1
CDR3 DNA: TGTGCCAGCAACCGCATGCAGGGGGACATGAACACTGAAGCTTTCTTT
CDR3 protein: CASNRMQGDMNTEAFF

V gene: TRBV7-2
D gene: .
clone size: .
J gene: TRBJ2-3
CDR3 DNA: TGTGCCAGCAGCTTAGGGGGTATGACAGATACGCAGTATTTT
CDR3 protein: CASSLGGMTDTQYF

V gene: TRBV5-1
D gene: TRBD2
clone size: .
J gene: TRBJ2-1
CDR3 DNA: TGCGCCAGCAGCTATCCCAGCGGGAGGCGCGCCTACAATGAGCAGTTCTTC
CDR3 protein: CASSYPSGRRAYNEQFF

V gene: TRBV9
D gene: .
clone size: .
J gene: TRBJ2-1
CDR3 DNA: TGTGCCAGCAGCGTAAACGGGGCTATCTACAATGAGCAGTTCTTC
CDR3 protein: CASSVNGAIYNEQFF

V gene: TRBV10-1
D gene: .
clone size: once
J gene: TRBJ1-1
CDR3 DNA: TGCGCCAGCAGTGATCAGGGGCTGGCTGGTGAAGCTTTCTTT
CDR3 protein: CASSDQGLAGEAFF

V gene: TRBV7-9
D gene: TRBD2
clone size: .
J gene: TRBJ2-1
CDR3 DNA: TGTGCCAGCAGCGAAAGCGGGAGAGACTACAATGAGCAGTTCTTC
CDR3 protein: CASSESGRDYNEQFF

V gene: TRBV18
D gene: .
clone size: .
J gene: TRBJ2-3
CDR3 DNA: TGTGCCAGCGCTGAAGGCGGGACCCCAGATACGCAGTATTTT
CDR3 protein: CASAEGGTPDTQYF

V gene: TRBV28
D gene: .
clone size: once
J gene: TRBJ2-7
CDR3 DNA: TGTGCCAGCAGTTACGGATACGAGCAGTACTTC
CDR3 protein: CASSYGYEQYF

V gene: TRBV5-5
D gene: .
clone size: .
J gene: TRBJ1-1
CDR3 DNA: TGTGCCAGCAGCTACGACAGCGGCACTGAAGCTTTCTTT
CDR3 protein: CASSYDSGTEAFF

V gene: TRBV9
D gene: TRBD1
clone size: .
J gene: TRBJ1-4
CDR3 DNA: TGTGCCAGCAGCGTCGCCAGGGGGGGAAAACTGTTTTTT
CDR3 protein: CASSVARGGKLFF

V gene: TRBV28
D gene: TRBD1
clone size: .
J gene: TRBJ2-7
CDR3 DNA: TGTGCCAGCATCCCTGGGGGGACAGGACCGTACGAGCAGTACTTC
CDR3 protein: CASIPGGTGPYEQYF